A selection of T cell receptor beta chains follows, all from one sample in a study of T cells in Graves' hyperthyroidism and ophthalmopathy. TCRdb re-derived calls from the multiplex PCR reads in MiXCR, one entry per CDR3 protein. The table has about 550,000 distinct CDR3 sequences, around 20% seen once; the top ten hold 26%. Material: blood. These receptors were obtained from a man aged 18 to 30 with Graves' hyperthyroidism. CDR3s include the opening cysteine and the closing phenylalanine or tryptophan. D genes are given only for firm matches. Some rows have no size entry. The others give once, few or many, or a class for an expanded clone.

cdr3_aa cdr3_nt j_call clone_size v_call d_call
CASSQDSGEGQGVGQPQHF TGTGCCAGCAGCCAAGATTCCGGAGAGGGACAGGGGGTTGGTCAGCCCCAGCATTTT TRBJ1-5 - TRBV14 TRBD1
CASSGQDTEAFF TGTGCCAGCAGCGGACAGGACACTGAAGCTTTCTTT TRBJ1-1 few TRBV12-3/TRBV12-4 TRBD1
CASSRGPQGTGELFF TGCGCCAGCAGCAGAGGTCCCCAGGGCACCGGGGAGCTGTTTTTT TRBJ2-2 few TRBV4-1 -
CASSQGVGTDLSNQPQHF TGCGCCAGCAGCCAAGGAGTCGGGACAGACCTTAGCAATCAGCCCCAGCATTTT TRBJ1-5 - TRBV4-1 TRBD1
CASSPTGSGANVLTF TGTGCCAGCTCACCGACAGGGTCTGGGGCCAACGTCCTGACTTTC TRBJ2-6 few TRBV18 TRBD1
CASAEGGETQYF TGTGCCAGCGCGGAGGGCGGGGAGACCCAGTACTTC TRBJ2-5 - TRBV7-9 -
CASSERPNTGELFF TGTGCCAGCAGTGAACGGCCCAACACCGGGGAGCTGTTTTTT TRBJ2-2 - TRBV2 -
CASSDRVTGGGQPQHF TGTGCCAGCAGTGATCGCGTGACAGGGGGCGGTCAGCCCCAGCATTTT TRBJ1-5 - TRBV2 TRBD1
CASSPGGVPYGYTF TGTGCCAGCAGCCCCGGAGGGGTCCCCTATGGCTACACCTTC TRBJ1-2 many TRBV11-2 -
CSAAGSGRNTIYF TGCAGTGCAGCGGGCTCGGGGAGAAACACCATATATTTT TRBJ1-3 many TRBV20-1 -
CASSRTGHLSYGYTF TGTGCCAGCAGTAGGACGGGACACCTATCCTATGGCTACACCTTC TRBJ1-2 - TRBV6-1 -
CATFGEQGAGGYTF TGTGCCACCTTTGGGGAACAGGGGGCCGGTGGCTACACCTTC TRBJ1-2 few TRBV24-1 TRBD1
CASTALGGGETQYF TGTGCCAGCACCGCACTGGGGGGCGGAGAGACCCAGTACTTC TRBJ2-5 many TRBV6-1 -
CSAQNVGEAFF TGCAGTGCTCAAAACGTGGGTGAAGCTTTCTTT TRBJ1-1 many TRBV20-1 -
CASSYSSGTYEQYF TGTGCCAGCAGTTACTCGTCGGGGACCTACGAGCAGTACTTC TRBJ2-7 many TRBV6-5 -
CASSLLADEQYF TGTGCCAGCAGCCTTCTTGCAGACGAGCAGTACTTC TRBJ2-7 few TRBV5-5 -
CASVDDRGQYEQYF TGTGCTAGTGTCGACGACAGGGGACAATACGAGCAGTACTTC TRBJ2-7 few TRBV12-5 TRBD1
CASSLSTGVGSNQPQHF TGTGCCAGCAGTTTATCAACAGGGGTAGGGAGCAATCAGCCCCAGCATTTT TRBJ1-5 many TRBV12-3/TRBV12-4 TRBD1
CASSLNNGPANTEAFF TGTGCCAGCAGCTTGAATAACGGACCGGCGAACACTGAAGCTTTCTTT TRBJ1-1 - TRBV11-2 -
CASTTPWLGAYGDKPQHF TGTGCCAGCACCACACCATGGCTTGGGGCCTACGGCGATAAGCCCCAGCATTTT TRBJ1-5 many TRBV6-2/TRBV6-3 -
CASSIGGPYNEQFF TGTGCCAGTAGTATTGGAGGGCCCTACAATGAGCAGTTCTTC TRBJ2-1 few TRBV19 -
CAISDLGQPQHF TGTGCCATCAGTGACCTGGGTCAGCCCCAGCATTTT TRBJ1-5 many TRBV10-3 -
CASSHIPWTGDTEAFF TGTGCCAGTAGTCATATCCCCTGGACAGGGGACACTGAAGCTTTCTTT TRBJ1-1 many TRBV19 TRBD1
CSAGSPGNPYEQYF TGCAGTGCAGGATCACCAGGGAATCCCTACGAGCAGTACTTC TRBJ2-7 many TRBV20-1 -
CASSVTGGWGQPQHF TGTGCCAGCAGTGTTACAGGGGGCTGGGGGCAGCCCCAGCATTTT TRBJ1-5 - TRBV6-1 TRBD1
CASTTGRGGRETQYF TGTGCCAGCACCACCGGTCGAGGGGGTAGGGAGACCCAGTACTTC TRBJ2-5 many TRBV7-8 -
CSAKNTEAFF TGCAGCGCTAAGAACACTGAAGCTTTCTTT TRBJ1-1 many TRBV20-1 -
CASSMPTFSGNTIYF TGTGCCAGTAGTATGCCTACCTTTTCTGGAAACACCATATATTTT TRBJ1-3 - TRBV19 -
CASSTSGWGPLHF TGTGCCAGCAGTACATCGGGTTGGGGACCCCTCCACTTT TRBJ1-6 many TRBV12-3/TRBV12-4 -
CASSPTPGSGANVLTF TGCGCCAGCAGCCCAACCCCGGGGTCTGGGGCCAACGTCCTGACTTTC TRBJ2-6 few TRBV5-1 -
CASSWTSGGDEQYF TGTGCCAGCAGCTGGACTAGCGGGGGAGACGAGCAGTACTTC TRBJ2-7 many TRBV27 TRBD2
CSARDGGRGTGELFF TGCAGTGCTAGAGATGGGGGGCGCGGCACCGGGGAGCTGTTTTTT TRBJ2-2 many TRBV20-1 -
CASTIGTVLLEAFF TGTGCCAGCACCATCGGGACAGTATTACTAGAAGCTTTCTTT TRBJ1-1 many TRBV2 TRBD1
CASSRGRNQPQHF TGTGCCAGCAGTCGGGGACGCAATCAGCCCCAGCATTTT TRBJ1-5 many TRBV6-5 -
CASSQHDANTGELFF TGTGCCAGCAGCCAGCACGACGCGAACACCGGGGAGCTGTTTTTT TRBJ2-2 - TRBV14 -
CASSMSIHGYTF TGTGCCAGTAGTATGTCGATACATGGCTACACCTTC TRBJ1-2 - TRBV19 -
CASSSQGTDEQYF TGTGCCAGCAGTTCTCAAGGGACAGACGAGCAGTACTTC TRBJ2-7 - TRBV28 TRBD1
CASSSHGDRRNQPQHF TGTGCCAGCAGCTCTCACGGGGACAGGAGGAATCAGCCCCAGCATTTT TRBJ1-5 - TRBV7-8 TRBD1
CASSSGHLNYGYTF TGTGCCAGCAGTTCGGGACACCTTAACTATGGCTACACCTTC TRBJ1-2 many TRBV28 -
CATSSSRRPGWPQYF TGTGCCACCAGCAGCAGCCGACGCCCGGGTTGGCCCCAGTACTTC TRBJ2-5 - TRBV15 -
CATSTGTHNTGELFF TGTGCCACCAGTACGGGGACACATAACACCGGGGAGCTGTTTTTT TRBJ2-2 - TRBV15 -
CASMGDPTGELFF TGTGCCAGCATGGGCGACCCCACCGGGGAGCTGTTTTTT TRBJ2-2 - TRBV12-3/TRBV12-4 -
CASSRDRTGELFF TGTGCCAGCAGTAGGGACAGAACCGGGGAGCTGTTTTTT TRBJ2-2 - TRBV6-1 TRBD1
CASRQGGRETQYF TGTGCCAGCAGACAGGGGGGTCGGGAGACCCAGTACTTC TRBJ2-5 many TRBV11-2 TRBD1
CASSGQDDTEAFF TGTGCCAGCAGTGGACAGGACGACACTGAAGCTTTCTTT TRBJ1-1 many TRBV27 TRBD1
CASSQDSRMTGPANYGYTF TGCGCCAGCAGCCAAGATTCCCGCATGACAGGACCGGCTAACTATGGCTACACCTTC TRBJ1-2 few TRBV4-1 -